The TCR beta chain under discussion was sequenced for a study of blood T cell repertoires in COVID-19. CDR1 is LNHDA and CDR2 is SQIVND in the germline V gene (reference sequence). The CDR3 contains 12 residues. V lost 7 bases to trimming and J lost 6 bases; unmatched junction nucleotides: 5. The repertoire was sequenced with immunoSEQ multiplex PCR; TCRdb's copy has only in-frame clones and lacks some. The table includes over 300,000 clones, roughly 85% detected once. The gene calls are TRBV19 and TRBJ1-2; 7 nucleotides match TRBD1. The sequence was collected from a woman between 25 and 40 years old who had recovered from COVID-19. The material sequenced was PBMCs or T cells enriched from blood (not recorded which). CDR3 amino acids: CASKTGNNGYTF. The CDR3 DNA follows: TGTGCCAGTAAGACAGGGAATAATGGCTACACCTTC.